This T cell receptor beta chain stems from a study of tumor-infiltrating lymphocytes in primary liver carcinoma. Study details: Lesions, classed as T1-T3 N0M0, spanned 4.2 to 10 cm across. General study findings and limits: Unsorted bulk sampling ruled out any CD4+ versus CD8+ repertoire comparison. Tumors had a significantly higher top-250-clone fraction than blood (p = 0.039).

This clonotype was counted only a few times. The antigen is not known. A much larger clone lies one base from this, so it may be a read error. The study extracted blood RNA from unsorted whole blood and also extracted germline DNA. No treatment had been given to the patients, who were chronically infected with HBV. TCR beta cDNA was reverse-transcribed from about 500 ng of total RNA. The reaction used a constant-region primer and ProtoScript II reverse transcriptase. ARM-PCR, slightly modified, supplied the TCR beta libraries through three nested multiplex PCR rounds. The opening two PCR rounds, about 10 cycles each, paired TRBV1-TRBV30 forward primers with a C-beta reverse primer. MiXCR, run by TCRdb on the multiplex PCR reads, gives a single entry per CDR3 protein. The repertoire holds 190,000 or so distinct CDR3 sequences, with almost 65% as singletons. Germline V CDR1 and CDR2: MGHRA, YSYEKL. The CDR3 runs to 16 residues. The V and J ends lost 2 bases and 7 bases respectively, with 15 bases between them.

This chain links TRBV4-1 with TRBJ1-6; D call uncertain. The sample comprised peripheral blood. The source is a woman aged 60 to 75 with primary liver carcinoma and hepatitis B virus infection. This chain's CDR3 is CASSQIPEHQNSPLHF. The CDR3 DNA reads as TGCGCCAGCAGCCAAATCCCAGAACACCAAAATTCACCCCTCCACTTT.